These 26 T cell receptor beta chains came from one sample sequenced in a study of cytomegalovirus exposure and HLA in healthy donors. The study ran its PCR with 60 Vbeta and 13 Jbeta primers. Assay used: immunoSEQ multiplex PCR; TCRdb lists only in-frame clones, some missing. There are some 150,000 clones in the sample; approximately 80% occur only once, and around 5.6% lies in the top ten. The sample comprised PBMCs. These receptors came from a woman in her forties in good health and CMV-seropositive.

This chain uses TRBV27 with TRBJ1-2; D is perhaps TRBD1 (5 bases). The germline CDR1 and CDR2 sequences are MNHEY and SMNVEV (reference sequence). This CDR3 region has 15 residues. Between the trimmed V and J ends, which lost 2 bases and 2 bases, there was a span of 12 bases. The CDR3: CASSLIGGENYGYTF. The CDR3 bases are TGTGCCAGCAGTTTAATTGGAGGGGAAAACTATGGCTACACCTTC.

The chain links TRBV19 to TRBJ1-1, with D tentatively TRBD1 (5 bases). Looked up from germline, CDR1 is LNHDA and CDR2 is SQIVND (reference sequence). Trimming cost V 5 bases and J 1 base, with 11 bases left between them. The CDR3 has 14 amino acids. The CDR3 is CASSLRGSNTEAFF. Written as DNA, the CDR3 is TGTGCCAGTAGTCTTCGGGGGTCGAACACTGAAGCTTTCTTT.

The genes are TRBV7-3 and TRBJ2-1, with 7 bases that match TRBD2. The CDR3 contains 15 residues. V trimming: 2 bases; J trimming: 7 bases; junction bases outside the gene matches: 8. Germline CDR1 and CDR2: SGHTA and FQGTGA. In DNA, the CDR3 is TGTGCCAGCAGCTTAGGGGTGGGAGGGGTAAATGAGCAGTTCTTC. It yields the protein CASSLGVGGVNEQFF.

The chain has TRBV18 and TRBJ2-3, with 9 bases lining up with TRBD2. The J segment lost 6 bases and the V segment lost 2 bases, leaving 9 bases of the junction unmatched. CDR3 length: 16 residues. Looked up from germline, CDR1 is KGHSH and CDR2 is LQKENI. The DNA for the CDR3 is TGTGCCAGCTCACCAAATTTTGCGGGAGGGTCCGATACGCAGTATTTT. Protein product: CASSPNFAGGSDTQYF.

This clone showed up just once. In DNA form, the CDR3 reads TGCGCCAGCAGCTTGACACACCGAGAGACCCAGTACTTC. It encodes CASSLTHRETQYF. This chain connects TRBV5-1 to TRBJ2-5; D unclear. The CDR3 contains 13 residues. Trimming stripped 1 base from V and 4 bases from J, with 8 bases between. Looked up from germline, CDR1 is SGHRS and CDR2 is YFSETQ. The full variable domain, its missing parts supplied by reference TRBV5-1 and TRBJ2-5, is KAGVTQTPRYLIKTRGQQVTLSCSPISGHRSVSWYQQTPGQGLQFLFEYFSETQRNKGNFPGRFSGRQFSNSRSEMNVSTLELGDSALYLCASSLTHRETQYFGPGTRLLVL.

With regard to this clone: An end of the junction differs from the germline gene, which may be a read error. This rearrangement joins TRBV11-3 to TRBJ2-1, with a tentative D call TRBD2 (6 bases). The CDR3 totals 14 residues. Germline V gives CDR1 SGHNT, CDR2 YENEEA. The CDR3 sequence: CAGSPGGTYNEQFF. The CDR3, as DNA: TGTGCCGGCAGTCCAGGAGGGACCTACAATGAGCAGTTCTTC.

V and J are TRBV5-1 and TRBJ2-3, with D perhaps TRBD2 (6 bases). V dropped 0 bases and J dropped 2 bases, with 7 bases sitting between them. The CDR3 is made up of 14 amino acids. The V gene's germline CDR1 is SGHRS and CDR2 YFSETQ. The CDR3 sequence is CASSLGGVTDTQYF. The CDR3 nucleotides are TGCGCCAGCAGCTTGGGGGGGGTCACAGATACGCAGTATTTT.

The chain recombines TRBV30 with TRBJ1-1; perhaps TRBD1 as D (5 bases). CDR3 length equals 16 residues. Trimming removed 3 bases at V and 5 bases at J, with 22 bases between. Germline lookup yields CDR1 GTSNPN and CDR2 SVGIG (reference sequence). Here the CDR3 DNA reads TGTGCCTGGAGCGCGACCCGGACACTCCGGGCTACTGAAGCTTTCTTT. Its translation is CAWSATRTLRATEAFF.

The chain combines TRBV28 with TRBJ2-7, with 9 bases that match TRBD2. Germline V CDR1 and CDR2: MDHEN, SYDVKM. The CDR3 extends over 16 amino acids. Trimming cost V 4 bases and J 3 bases; bases outside gene matches: 10. Here the CDR3 reads CASSSPTTSGRYEQYF. The CDR3 bases are TGTGCCAGCAGTTCTCCCACGACTAGCGGACGCTACGAGCAGTACTTC. Complete variable domain (other parts from reference TRBV28 and TRBJ2-7): DVKVTQSSRYLVKRTGEKVFLECVQDMDHENMFWYRQDPGLGLRLIYFSYDVKMKEKGDIPEGYSVSREKKERFSLILESASTNQTSMYLCASSSPTTSGRYEQYFGPGTRLTVT.

This clone was detected once. V and J are TRBV5-8 and TRBJ2-3, with D tentatively TRBD1 (6 bases). Trimming removed 4 bases from V and 0 bases from J, with 15 bases in between. Germline-derived CDR1 and CDR2 are SGHTS and YDEGEE. This CDR3 region has 16 residues. In nucleotides, the CDR3 is TGTGCCAGCAGCCTAATACAGGGTAGGAGCACAGATACGCAGTATTTT. It encodes CASSLIQGRSTDTQYF.

The chain has TRBV19 and TRBJ2-7; a weak D match, TRBD1 (5 bases). Germline loops: CDR1 LNHDA, CDR2 SQIVND (reference sequence). The ends were cut back, 7 bases at V and 2 bases at J, with 18 bases in the middle. This CDR3 is built from 15 residues. The CDR3 DNA reads TGTGCCAGTAAAGGGGCTGGGAACAACCCCTACGAGCAGTACTTC. This codes for CASKGAGNNPYEQYF.

This clone was counted once. The sample contains more than one DNA sequence encoding this CDR3. This chain links TRBV7-6 with TRBJ2-2, with D unclear. Germline values: CDR1 SGHVS, CDR2 FNYEAQ. The CDR3 loop spans 14 amino acids. Trimming left V 1 base short and J 1 base short, with 4 bases between. The CDR3 bases are TGTGCCAGCAGCTTAGTACTGAACACCGGGGAGCTGTTTTTT. Protein sequence: CASSLVLNTGELFF.

Concerning this clone itself: A read error may account for a junction end that differs from germline. The chain links TRBV7-7 to TRBJ2-5; 7 bases are a match to TRBD1. Germline CDR1 reads SSHAT; CDR2 reads FNYEAQ (reference sequence). CDR3 length: 13 residues. CDR3 region: CASSSGTEGTQYF. The DNA for the CDR3 is TGTGCTAGCAGCTCCGGGACAGAAGGAACCCAGTACTTC. Full variable domain (remainder filled in from reference TRBV7-7 and TRBJ2-5): GAGVSQSPRYKVTKRGQDVTLRCDPISSHATLYWYQQALGQGPEFLTYFNYEAQPDKSGLPSDRFSAERPEGSISTLTIQRTEQRDSAMYRCASSSGTEGTQYFGPGTRLLVL.

About this clone itself: Other DNA sequences in the same sample also yield this CDR3. The chain has TRBV29-1 and TRBJ2-7, with 14 bases identical to TRBD2. Germline loops: CDR1 SQVTM, CDR2 ANQGSEA. After removal of 4 bases from V and 1 base from J, the junction contained 3 bases not matched to a gene. The CDR3 runs 15 residues. The CDR3 DNA sequence: TGCAGCGTTGCCGGGACTAGCGGGAGTTCCTACGAGCAGTACTTC. Amino acid sequence: CSVAGTSGSSYEQYF.

The rearrangement links TRBV7-9 to TRBJ2-5; 13 nucleotides line up with TRBD2. V lost 5 bases to trimming and J lost 1 base; unmatched junction nucleotides: 7. The germline V gene encodes CDR1 SEHNR and CDR2 FQNEAQ (reference sequence). The CDR3 loop spans 17 amino acids. The CDR3 spells CASSRVGLAGIQETQYF. The CDR3, as DNA: TGTGCCAGCAGCCGAGTGGGACTAGCGGGGATCCAAGAGACCCAGTACTTC. Full variable domain (missing parts from reference TRBV7-9 and TRBJ2-5): DTGVSQNPRHKITKRGQNVTFRCDPISEHNRLYWYRQTLGQGPEFLTYFQNEAQLEKSRLLSDRFSAERPKGSFSTLEIQRTEQGDSAMYLCASSRVGLAGIQETQYFGPGTRLLVL.

CDR3 sequence: CASSLTTPQETQYF. CDR3 DNA sequence: TGCGCCAGCAGCCTGACTACCCCCCAGGAGACCCAGTACTTC. The gene calls are TRBV4-1 and TRBJ2-5, with D possibly matching TRBD2 (5 bases). The V end lost 4 bases, the J end lost 5 bases, and 14 bases lay between the germline ends. Germline V lookup: CDR1 MGHRA, CDR2 YSYEKL. This CDR3 contains 14 residues.

The chain combines TRBV7-6 with TRBJ2-7; 11 bases agree with TRBD2. Germline V gene lookup returns CDR1 SGHVS and CDR2 FNYEAQ. The CDR3 covers 14 residues. The V gene end was trimmed by 1 base and the J gene end by 4 bases; junction bases not matched to a gene: 0. The DNA of the CDR3 is TGTGCCAGCAGCTTAGTAGCGGGAGGGTACGAGCAGTACTTC. The encoded protein is CASSLVAGGYEQYF.

This clone was observed a few times. This sequence joins TRBV29-1 and TRBJ2-1; 10 bases align to TRBD2. This CDR3 contains 14 residues. The V segment lost 3 bases and the J segment 7 bases; nucleotides outside the gene matches: 6. Looked up from germline, CDR1 is SQVTM and CDR2 is ANQGSEA. In DNA form, the CDR3 reads TGCAGCGTTGATTTACCTAGCGGGAGAAATGAGCAGTTCTTC. Protein sequence: CSVDLPSGRNEQFF.

This chain joins TRBV6-6 and TRBJ1-1; 9 bases map to TRBD1. With V trimmed by 6 bases and J by 7 bases, 3 bases remained unmatched. CDR1 and CDR2 from the germline V gene are MNHNY and SVGAGI (reference sequence). This CDR3 is 12 amino acids long. The CDR3 region has the DNA TGTGCCAGCAGGATGACAGGGGGTGAAGCTTTCTTT. Translation: CASRMTGGEAFF.

CDR3 residues: CASSLGRGIHEQYF. In DNA form, the CDR3 reads TGTGCCAGCAGTTTGGGCAGGGGAATACACGAGCAGTACTTC. The chain joins TRBV27 to TRBJ2-7; possibly TRBD1 for D (6 bases). V was clipped by 3 bases and J by 5 bases, with 14 bases between them. CDR1 MNHEY and CDR2 SMNVEV come from the germline V gene (reference sequence). The CDR3 runs to 14 residues.

This clone appeared a few times. The chain uses TRBV4-1 and TRBJ1-1; D gene uncertain. The germline V gene encodes CDR1 MGHRA and CDR2 YSYEKL. V lost 4 bases and J lost 1, with 10 bases in between. This CDR3 has 14 residues. CDR3 coding DNA: TGCGCCAGCAGCCGCGTTTCGGGGAACACTGAAGCTTTCTTT. The encoded protein is CASSRVSGNTEAFF.

CDR3 protein: CASSFGGSGRVGEQFF. The DNA for the CDR3 is TGTGCCAGCAGTTTTGGGGGTAGCGGGAGAGTAGGTGAGCAGTTCTTC. The V call is TRBV28, the J call TRBJ2-1; 9 bases fit TRBD2. This CDR3 is built from 16 residues. CDR1 and CDR2 (germline): MDHEN, SYDVKM. The V and J ends lost 3 bases and 9 bases, in that order; junction bases with no gene match: 12.

This clone was detected only a few times. The rearrangement links TRBV27 to TRBJ2-5, with a possible D match to TRBD1 (6 bases). There are 15 residues in the CDR3. The V gene's germline CDR1 is MNHEY and CDR2 SMNVEV (reference sequence). The ends were cut back, 0 bases at V and 3 bases at J, with 11 bases in the middle. CDR3 nucleotide sequence: TGTGCCAGCAGTTTATCCTACAGGGAAAAAGAGACCCAGTACTTC. Amino acid sequence: CASSLSYREKETQYF.

The chain uses TRBV5-1 and TRBJ2-5; the match to TRBD2 covers 15 bases. After removal of 0 bases from V and 6 bases from J, the junction contained 3 bases not matched to a gene. The CDR3 has 16 residues. Per germline, CDR1 SGHRS and CDR2 YFSETQ. The CDR3 nucleotides read TGCGCCAGCAGCTTGGCCGGGACTAGCGGGAGGAAGACCCAGTACTTC. Its protein product is CASSLAGTSGRKTQYF.

This clone was counted between two and nine times. The chain couples TRBV2 to TRBJ1-1; no clear D gene. The CDR3 contains 11 residues. Germline V gives CDR1 SNHLY, CDR2 FYNNEI. In DNA, the CDR3 is TGTGCATTTGAGGTTAACACTGAAGCTTTCTTT. It is translated as CAFEVNTEAFF.

The chain links TRBV19 to TRBJ2-1, with 7 nucleotides matching TRBD2. With 3 bases clipped from V and 2 bases from J, the junction kept 10 bases outside the gene matches. Germline-derived CDR1 and CDR2 are LNHDA and SQIVND (reference sequence). The CDR3 totals 17 residues. The CDR3 region is CASSISSAGRAYNEQFF. For the CDR3, the DNA is TGTGCCAGTAGTATTTCGTCTGCGGGGAGGGCCTACAATGAGCAGTTCTTC.